The 20 T cell receptor beta chains given below trace back to one sample, sequenced in a study of control samples from healthy donors and cancer patients. The assay was immunoSEQ multiplex PCR, and TCRdb's table has in-frame clones only and misses some. In the table there are 150,000 to 200,000 clones, around 92% of which are singletons. The sample consisted of blood. These receptor sequences come from a woman in her twenties or thirties in good health.

The V call is TRBV27, the J call TRBJ2-7, with D possibly matching TRBD2 (5 bases). V lost 0 bases to trimming and J lost 2 bases, with 14 bases between them. CDR1 is MNHEY and CDR2 is SMNVEV in the germline V gene (reference sequence). The CDR3 covers 16 residues. The CDR3 protein is CASSLSSAGRAYEQYF. DNA of the CDR3: TGTGCCAGCAGTTTATCCTCTGCGGGCCGAGCCTACGAGCAGTACTTC.

This chain connects TRBV7-9 to TRBJ1-4, with D maybe TRBD1 (5 bases). V lost 1 base to trimming and J lost 3 bases, with 9 bases between them. Looked up from germline, CDR1 is SEHNR and CDR2 is FQNEAQ (reference sequence). This CDR3 comprises 15 residues. CDR3 nucleotide sequence: TGTGCCAGCAGCTTAGAGGGGAGGCCTAATGAAAAACTGTTTTTT. This sequence encodes CASSLEGRPNEKLFF.

This clone occurred once. This chain uses TRBV12-3 or TRBV12-4 with TRBJ1-2; D remains unclear. The V gene lost 2 bases and the J gene lost 6 bases, with 7 bases spanning the gap. This CDR3 has 12 residues. CDR3 sequence reads: CASSLSQHGYTF. CDR3 DNA sequence: TGTGCCAGCAGTTTATCGCAGCATGGCTACACCTTC.

The J gene is TRBJ1-5, the V gene TRBV7-2; D unresolved. Germline assignment: CDR1 SGHTA and CDR2 FQGNSA. The CDR3 has 17 residues. V was pared by 2 bases and J by 3 bases, with 17 bases between. For the CDR3, the DNA is TGTGCCAGCAGCTTAAGTCCCCGCAGGTCCATCAATCAGCCCCAGCATTTT. As protein: CASSLSPRRSINQPQHF.

This rearrangement joins TRBV29-1 to TRBJ2-4; a possible D gene is TRBD1 (5 bases). This CDR3 contains 11 residues. Trimming shortened V by 7 bases and J by 2 bases, and 6 bases separated the two germline ends. CDR1 is SQVTM, CDR2 ANQGSEA, per germline. CDR3 region: CSGTTKNIQYF. CDR3 in DNA: TGCAGCGGGACAACCAAAAACATTCAGTACTTC.

The chain carries TRBV6-4 and TRBJ2-1, with 9 bases lining up with TRBD1. J gave up 3 bases and V 2 bases, and 2 bases lay outside the gene matches. CDR3 length equals 15 residues. Germline V CDR1 and CDR2: MRHNA, SNTAGT. CDR3 sequence (DNA): TGTGCCAGCAGTGACGAGACAGGGGGCTACAATGAGCAGTTCTTC. Translated: CASSDETGGYNEQFF.

The chain recombines TRBV20-1 with TRBJ2-7; 7 bases fit TRBD1. The V gene end was trimmed by 3 bases and the J gene end by 0 bases; junction bases not matched to a gene: 5. The CDR3 runs to 14 residues. Germline CDR1 is DFQATT and CDR2 is SNEGSKA (reference sequence). This CDR3 is CSASYRGSSYEQYF. In DNA, the CDR3 is TGCAGTGCTAGTTACAGGGGAAGCTCCTACGAGCAGTACTTC.

The gene calls are TRBV11-2 and TRBJ1-4; TRBD1 agrees at 7 bases. This CDR3 has 14 amino acids. Germline CDR1 is SGHAT and CDR2 is FQNNGV. J was trimmed by 5 bases and V by 5 bases; bases with no gene match: 5. Here the CDR3 reads CASSTRQGNEKLFF. CDR3 in DNA: TGTGCCAGCAGCACGAGACAGGGAAATGAAAAACTGTTTTTT.

The chain is built from TRBV4-2 and TRBJ2-7; 12 positions match TRBD1. Germline assignment: CDR1 LGHNA and CDR2 YNFKEQ. This CDR3 comprises 14 residues. The V gene end was trimmed by 6 bases and the J gene end by 6 bases; junction bases not matched to a gene: 6. As DNA, the CDR3 is TGTGCCAGCAGGGGACAGGGGGCGCGGGGCGAGCAGTACTTC. This gives the protein CASRGQGARGEQYF.

CDR3 in amino acids: CASSLGQYGYTF. The CDR3 DNA sequence: TGTGCCAGCAGTTTAGGACAGTATGGCTACACCTTC. The rearrangement uses TRBV28 and TRBJ1-2; D perhaps matches TRBD1 (6 bases). Germline V gene data show CDR1 as MDHEN and CDR2 as SYDVKM. The CDR3 totals 12 residues. V lost 2 bases, J lost 5 bases, and 6 bases lay in between.

This clone was seen a handful of times. The J gene is TRBJ1-4, the V gene TRBV10-2; D perhaps matches TRBD1 (5 bases). Germline CDR1 reads WSHSY; CDR2 reads SAAADI. V dropped 0 bases and J dropped 7 bases, with 15 bases sitting between them. The CDR3 runs to 16 residues. Here the CDR3 reads CASSESGAGRGEKLFF. CDR3 DNA: TGCGCCAGCAGTGAGTCGGGAGCAGGGCGAGGTGAAAAACTGTTTTTT.

The rearrangement joins TRBV21-1 to TRBJ1-3; TRBD1, the D gene given by the table, was not confirmed from the DNA. TRBV21-1 is a pseudogene locus. There are 17 residues in the CDR3. CDR3 amino acids: CASSKRGTGGAGNTIYF. The CDR3 bases are TGTGCCAGCAGCAAGCGGGGGACAGGGGGCGCAGGTAACACCATATATTTT.

This clone appeared a single time. The chain joins TRBV18 to TRBJ2-1, with a possible D match to TRBD1 (5 bases). Looked up from germline, CDR1 is KGHSH and CDR2 is LQKENI. Trimming took off 2 bases at V and 3 bases at J, with 8 bases between the two ends. There are 14 residues in the CDR3. The CDR3 sequence: CASSPVDNYNEQFF. In DNA, the CDR3 is TGTGCCAGCTCACCAGTGGACAACTACAATGAGCAGTTCTTC. The full variable domain, completed using reference TRBV18 and TRBJ2-1, is NAGVMQNPRHLVRRRGQEARLRCSPMKGHSHVYWYRQLPEEGLKFMVYLQKENIIDESGMPKERFSAEFPKEGPSILRIQQVVRGDSAAYFCASSPVDNYNEQFFGPGTRLTVL.

The chain joins TRBV2 to TRBJ1-4, with D possibly being TRBD1 (5 bases). V lost 3 bases, J lost 8 bases, and 10 bases lay in between. The CDR3 extends over 13 amino acids. Germline CDR1 reads SNHLY; CDR2 reads FYNNEI. Here the CDR3 DNA reads TGTGCCAGCAGTGACGGGGGAGGCGAAAAACTGTTTTTT. It is translated as CASSDGGGEKLFF. Full variable domain (remainder filled in from reference TRBV2 and TRBJ1-4): EPEVTQTPSHQVTQMGQEVILRCVPISNHLYFYWYRQILGQKVEFLVSFYNNEISEKSEIFDDQFSVERPDGSNFTLKIRSTKLEDSAMYFCASSDGGGEKLFFGSGTQLSVL.

V gene TRBV19 combines with J gene TRBJ1-1, with D possibly being TRBD1 (6 bases). Trimming stripped 6 bases from V and 1 base from J, with 12 bases between. Per the germline V gene, CDR1 is LNHDA and CDR2 is SQIVND (reference sequence). The CDR3 covers 14 residues. CDR3 protein: CASRQTGWNTEAFF. Here the CDR3 DNA reads TGTGCCAGTAGACAGACAGGCTGGAACACTGAAGCTTTCTTT.

This clone was recorded a few times. This chain joins TRBV18 and TRBJ2-7, with D maybe TRBD1 (6 bases). The CDR3 length is 14 residues. V lost 1 base, J lost 0 bases, and 7 bases lay in between. The germline CDR1 and CDR2 sequences are KGHSH and LQKENI. CDR3 sequence: CASSPQDSSYEQYF. CDR3 coding DNA: TGTGCCAGCTCACCACAGGACAGCTCCTACGAGCAGTACTTC.

The rearrangement uses TRBV7-9 and TRBJ1-1, with D perhaps TRBD1 (5 bases). The CDR3 runs to 13 residues. In germline, CDR1 is SEHNR, CDR2 FQNEAQ (reference sequence). The germline V and J ends were trimmed by 1 base and 3 bases, with 6 bases remaining between them. The CDR3 region is CASSLGGDTEAFF. CDR3 nucleotides: TGTGCCAGCAGCTTAGGGGGCGACACTGAAGCTTTCTTT.

V usage is TRBV6-5 and J usage is TRBJ1-2; weak D call: TRBD1 (5 bases). The CDR3 extends over 15 amino acids. Germline-derived CDR1 and CDR2 are MNHEY and SVGAGI. Between the trimmed V and J ends, which lost 0 bases and 2 bases, there was a span of 10 bases. CDR3 nucleotides: TGTGCCAGCAGTTACTCCCTGACAGTAAACTATGGCTACACCTTC. Amino acid sequence: CASSYSLTVNYGYTF.

The chain couples TRBV6-5 to TRBJ1-2; no clear D. Germline V CDR1 and CDR2: MNHEY, SVGAGI. Trimming removed 7 bases from V and 5 bases from J, with 8 bases in between. CDR3 length equals 11 residues. CDR3 sequence (DNA): TGTGCCAGCAAGGGAAGTTATGGCTACACCTTC. Translating it yields CASKGSYGYTF.

The chain has TRBV7-2 and TRBJ2-3, with 7 positions matching TRBD1. V lost 5 bases, J lost 2 bases, and 4 bases stayed unmatched. The CDR3 sequence is 14 residues long. CDR1 is SGHTA and CDR2 is FQGNSA in the germline V gene. The CDR3 DNA reads TGTGCCAGCAGCCAGACAGGGCACACAGATACGCAGTATTTT. Its translation: CASSQTGHTDTQYF.